This T cell receptor beta chain was documented in a study of blood T cells in healthy people across ages. Background on the study: About one barcoded beta molecule per two T cells was the capture yield of template switching. Findings of the study overall: Unsorted PBMC input precluded a conclusive naive versus antigen-experienced comparison.

Using a J-beta primer mix together with a sample-barcoded 5' primer, a second PCR was run for about 6 to 11 cycles. Using its own MiXCR run on the 5' RACE reads, TCRdb lists one record per CDR3 protein. Of hundreds of thousands of distinct CDR3 sequences in the sample, about 56% are singletons; the top ten hold around 25%. As regards this clonotype: The target antigen is unknown.

With each sample, at least 5 micrograms of total RNA were extracted. Germline CDR1 is ENHRY and CDR2 is SYGVKD. Deletions cut 8 bases from V and 2 bases from J, with 21 bases between. CDR3 length equals 16 residues. The TCR originated in a man in his forties in good health. The V gene is TRBV10-3, the J gene TRBJ2-5; possibly TRBD1 or TRBD2 for D (6 bases each). Sequencing was carried out using blood. Here the CDR3 reads CAISRGAGGFQETQYF. The CDR3 DNA reads TGTGCCATCTCGAGGGGGGCTGGAGGGTTTCAAGAGACCCAGTACTTC.